The next 16 T cell receptor beta chains were all read from a single sample in a study of cytomegalovirus exposure and HLA in healthy donors. The primer mix had 60 Vbeta and 13 Jbeta primers. Profiled with immunoSEQ multiplex PCR; TCRdb holds only in-frame clones, not every one. Of about 230,000 clones listed, over 75% were seen once; the top ten hold around 1.4%. Sequenced input: PBMCs. The receptor source for this set is a human donor in good health.

This chain joins TRBV25-1 and TRBJ2-3; no clear D gene. Germline lookup yields CDR1 MGHDK and CDR2 SYGVNS. This CDR3 comprises 17 residues. The V end lost 0 bases, the J end lost 0 bases, and 13 bases lay between the germline ends. The CDR3 region has the DNA TGTGCCAGCAGTGAATACTTACACTACTCTAGCACAGATACGCAGTATTTT. Its translation: CASSEYLHYSSTDTQYF. The full variable domain, in which reference TRBV25-1 and TRBJ2-3 provide the parts outside the CDR3, is EADIYQTPRYLVIGTGKKITLECSQTMGHDKMYWYQQDPGMELHLIHYSYGVNSTEKGDLSSESTVSRIRTEHFPLTLESARPSHTSQYLCASSEYLHYSSTDTQYFGPGTRLTVL.

This clone was found once. This specimen includes other DNA sequences encoding the same CDR3. The rearrangement joins TRBV5-1 to TRBJ2-1; the match to TRBD2 covers 13 bases. From germline, CDR1 is SGHRS and CDR2 YFSETQ. This CDR3 spans 15 amino acids. V was clipped by 4 bases and J by 4 bases; unmatched bases: 2. CDR3 DNA sequence: TGCGCCAGCAGCCCGGGACTAGCGGGGTACAATGAGCAGTTCTTC. Protein sequence: CASSPGLAGYNEQFF.

This clone was seen only once. The chain has TRBV5-6 and TRBJ2-7, with 7 positions matching TRBD1. Looked up from germline, CDR1 is SGHDT and CDR2 is YYEEEE. This CDR3 spans 15 amino acids. Trimming took 0 bases from V and 6 from J; bases not matched to a gene: 9. CDR3 nucleotides: TGTGCCAGCAGCTTGGTGGGCACAGGGGTTGGCGAGCAGTACTTC. Amino acids: CASSLVGTGVGEQYF.

V and J are TRBV7-3 and TRBJ2-2; 7 bases fit TRBD1. The J segment lost 4 bases and the V segment lost 5 bases, leaving 13 bases of the junction unmatched. Germline loops: CDR1 SGHTA, CDR2 FQGTGA. This CDR3 spans 17 amino acids. This CDR3 reads CASSLHRQGLSTGELFF. In DNA form, the CDR3 reads TGTGCCAGCAGCCTCCACCGACAGGGTCTATCCACCGGGGAGCTGTTTTTT.

The sample holds one count of this clone. The chain is built from TRBV4-3 and TRBJ2-7; 10 nucleotides agree with TRBD1. In germline, CDR1 is LGHNA, CDR2 YSLEER. V was pared by 0 bases and J by 2 bases, with 7 bases of the junction left unmatched. This CDR3 is built from 17 residues. CDR3 DNA sequence: TGCGCCAGCAGCCAAGATACCGGGACAGGGGCTCCCTACGAGCAGTACTTC. Protein product: CASSQDTGTGAPYEQYF.

The rearrangement links TRBV18 to TRBJ2-7, with 8 bases aligning to TRBD2. V lost 6 bases, J lost 1 base, and 11 bases stayed unmatched. CDR1 and CDR2 from the germline V gene are KGHSH and LQKENI. This CDR3 contains 16 residues. The CDR3 nucleotides read TGTGCCAGCTCTCCCTTAAGCGGGAGAGGGTCCTACGAGCAGTACTTC. Encoded protein: CASSPLSGRGSYEQYF.

The chain has TRBV7-3 and TRBJ2-1; 7 bases line up with TRBD1. Germline V gene data show CDR1 as SGHTA and CDR2 as FQGTGA. Losses at the gene ends were 2 bases for V and 4 bases for J; bases not matched to a gene: 2. The CDR3 is 14 residues long. As DNA, the CDR3 is TGTGCCAGCAGCTTACAGGGGGTTTACAATGAGCAGTTCTTC. Translated: CASSLQGVYNEQFF.

The chain recombines TRBV10-3 with TRBJ1-1, with 7 bases identical to TRBD1. Trimming removed 3 bases from V and 5 bases from J; junction bases left unmatched: 6. CDR1 is ENHRY, CDR2 SYGVKD, per germline. This CDR3 region has 14 residues. DNA of the CDR3: TGTGCCATCAGTGATCGAAGGGACAGTACTGAAGCTTTCTTT. Translated, it gives CAISDRRDSTEAFF.

In regard to this clone: In the same sample, other DNA sequences code for this CDR3. V usage is TRBV10-3 and J usage is TRBJ2-2; D is unresolved. Germline V gene lookup returns CDR1 ENHRY and CDR2 SYGVKD. The CDR3 length is 13 residues. V was shortened by 4 bases and J by 3 bases, with 6 bases between the two germline ends. CDR3 DNA: TGTGCCATCAGTGGGTTAGACACCGGGGAGCTGTTTTTT. It codes for CAISGLDTGELFF.

The V and J genes are TRBV12-5 and TRBJ2-7; 8 bases are shared with TRBD1. The V gene's germline CDR1 is LGHNT and CDR2 FRNRAP. Unmatched junction bases numbered 10, after V lost 0 bases and J lost 6 bases. The CDR3 loop spans 16 amino acids. The CDR3 sequence: CASGLVIGQGPLEQYF. The CDR3 nucleotides read TGTGCTAGTGGTTTGGTAATCGGACAGGGTCCACTCGAGCAGTACTTC.

The CDR3 DNA reads as TGTGCCAGCAGCAGTCCAGCGGGAGGGCCGATATACAATGAGCAGTTCTTC. Translating gives CASSSPAGGPIYNEQFF. The rearrangement uses TRBV5-4 and TRBJ2-1; TRBD2 matches at 10 bases. CDR3 size: 17 residues. V shed 4 bases, J shed 4 bases, and the junction held 11 bases outside the gene matches. Germline-derived CDR1 and CDR2 are SGHNT and YYREEE (reference sequence).

J is TRBJ2-7 and V is TRBV11-2, with D unclear. Germline assignment: CDR1 SGHAT and CDR2 FQNNGV. The CDR3 runs to 10 residues. The V and J ends lost 4 bases and 12 bases respectively, with 10 bases between them. In DNA form, the CDR3 reads TGTGCCAGCAGCTCCGGTGTCCCGTACTTC. It yields the protein CASSSGVPYF.

The chain uses TRBV4-2 and TRBJ1-2, with D perhaps TRBD1 (5 bases). The germline V and J ends were trimmed by 2 bases and 1 base, with 8 bases remaining between them. The germline V gene has CDR1 LGHNA and CDR2 YNFKEQ. The CDR3 sequence is 14 residues long. CDR3 sequence reads: CASSQSRDNYGYTF. The CDR3 DNA follows: TGTGCCAGCAGCCAAAGCAGGGATAACTATGGCTACACCTTC.

V and J are TRBV19 and TRBJ2-3, with 7 bases identical to TRBD1. Germline V lookup: CDR1 LNHDA, CDR2 SQIVND (reference sequence). The CDR3 consists of 16 residues. V shed 5 bases, J shed 4 bases, and the junction held 12 bases outside the gene matches. CDR3 residues: CASSPQGSGQADTQYF. As DNA, the CDR3 is TGTGCCAGTAGTCCGCAGGGGAGCGGACAGGCAGATACGCAGTATTTT.

This chain links TRBV27 with TRBJ2-3, with 7 bases that match TRBD2. J gave up 2 bases and V 5 bases, and 7 bases lay outside the gene matches. The CDR3 consists of 15 residues. In germline, CDR1 is MNHEY, CDR2 SMNVEV (reference sequence). The CDR3 region has the DNA TGTGCCAGCAGTAGGGGAGGGCCGTTCACAGATACGCAGTATTTT. Translated: CASSRGGPFTDTQYF.

The CDR3, as DNA: TGTGCCAGCAGCTTCGTCCGGCAGGGGGGAAACAATGAGCAGTTCTTC. Amino acid sequence: CASSFVRQGGNNEQFF. The V call is TRBV5-4, the J call TRBJ2-1, with a tentative D call TRBD1 (7 bases). The CDR3 loop spans 16 amino acids. Trimming took off 2 bases at V and 5 bases at J, with 17 bases between the two ends. Germline V gene lookup returns CDR1 SGHNT and CDR2 YYREEE (reference sequence).